Listed below are T cell receptor beta chains from one sample, sequenced in a study of patients and donors after allogeneic stem cell transplantation. TCRdb reprocessed the RT-PCR reads via MiXCR and lists one record per CDR3 protein. The sample records some 960,000 distinct CDR3 sequences, roughly 18% being singletons. Sequencing input: blood, either unsorted or a sorted T cell fraction (not recorded which). These receptors were obtained from a human donor who was either an allogeneic HSCT recipient or a stem cell or donor lymphocyte infusion donor (not recorded which). It is not recorded whose cells these are; they may come from a transplant donor. Both conserved end residues are part of each CDR3. The D gene is left open where the match is weak. Rows give clone size only sometimes, using once, few, many, or a class for an expanded clone.

v_gene	d_gene	abundance	j_gene	CDR3aa	CDR3nt
TRBV5-1	NA	few	TRBJ1-5	CASSLGLRSHSNQPQHF	TGCGCCAGCAGCTTGGGTTTACGCAGCCATAGCAATCAGCCCCAGCATTTT
TRBV7-9	NA	many	TRBJ1-6	CASSLSRATANSPLHF	TGTGCCAGCAGCTTAAGCCGGGCGACAGCCAATTCACCCCTCCACTTT
TRBV6-1	TRBD2	NA	TRBJ2-2	CASRRATSGTTGELFF	TGTGCCAGCAGGAGGGCGACTAGCGGTACCACCGGGGAGCTGTTTTTT
TRBV10-3	NA	many	TRBJ2-5	CATTGRVSETQYF	TGTGCCACCACAGGAAGGGTTTCAGAGACCCAGTACTTC
TRBV5-6	NA	NA	TRBJ1-2	CASSPLGTGYGYTF	TGTGCCAGCAGCCCCCTAGGGACGGGTTATGGCTACACCTTC
TRBV4-3	NA	NA	TRBJ2-1	CASSQVGYREQFF	TGCGCCAGCAGCCAAGTAGGATACCGTGAGCAGTTCTTC
TRBV20-1	NA	NA	TRBJ2-7	CSAEKLEGLGGREQYF	TGCAGTGCCGAAAAACTAGAGGGCCTAGGGGGAAGGGAGCAGTACTTC
TRBV12-3/TRBV12-4	NA	NA	TRBJ2-3	CASSFGGRKDTQYF	TGTGCCAGCAGTTTTGGGGGGCGAAAAGATACGCAGTATTTT
TRBV20-1	NA	few	TRBJ2-1	CSARSNRVGNEQFF	TGCAGTGCTAGATCAAACAGGGTTGGCAATGAGCAGTTCTTC
TRBV3-1	NA	few	TRBJ2-2	CASSQQVSTGRELFF	TGTGCCAGCAGCCAACAAGTCTCTACAGGACGGGAGCTGTTTTTT
TRBV7-2	NA	few	TRBJ1-1	CASSTQDFLGNTEAFF	TGTGCCAGCAGCACGCAGGATTTTCTCGGGAACACTGAAGCTTTCTTT